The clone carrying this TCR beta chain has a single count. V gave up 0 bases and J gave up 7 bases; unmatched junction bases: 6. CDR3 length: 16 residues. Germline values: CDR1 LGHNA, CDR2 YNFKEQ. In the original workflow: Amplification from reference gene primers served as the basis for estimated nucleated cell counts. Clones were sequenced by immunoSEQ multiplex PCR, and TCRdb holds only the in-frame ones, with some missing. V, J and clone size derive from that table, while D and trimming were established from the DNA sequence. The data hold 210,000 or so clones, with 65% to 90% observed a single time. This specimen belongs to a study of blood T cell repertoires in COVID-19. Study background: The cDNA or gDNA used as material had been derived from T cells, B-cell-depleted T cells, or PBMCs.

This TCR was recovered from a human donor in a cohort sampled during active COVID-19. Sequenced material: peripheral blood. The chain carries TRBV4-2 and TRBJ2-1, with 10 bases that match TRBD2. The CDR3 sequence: CASSQDSTSGMNEQFF. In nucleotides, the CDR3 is TGTGCCAGCAGCCAAGATTCAACTAGCGGGATGAATGAGCAGTTCTTC.